The next 14 T cell receptor beta chains were all read from a single sample in a study of radiation and T cells in renal cell carcinoma. Clones were read by immunoSEQ multiplex PCR, and TCRdb kept only the in-frame ones, dropping some. The sample has roughly 150,000 clones, 87% seen once. Time point noted: blood 2 weeks post-SBRT. Specified treatment: 15 Gy SBRT to primary tumor, nephrectomy 4 weeks later. Sequencing used blood, obtained from a patient whose treatment included radiotherapy and nephrectomy. These receptors were taken from a woman aged 50 to 65 with renal cell carcinoma.

The CDR3 spells CATRQGVSSGTEAFF. The CDR3 nucleotides are TGTGCCACCAGACAGGGGGTTTCATCAGGCACTGAAGCTTTCTTT. This sequence joins TRBV15 and TRBJ1-1; 8 positions match TRBD1. The CDR3 runs 15 residues. The junction had 10 bases not matched to a gene; V was cut back by 6 bases and J by 4 bases. CDR1 is LNHNV and CDR2 is YYDKDF in the germline V gene (reference sequence).

The V gene is TRBV29-1, the J gene TRBJ1-1, with a possible D match to TRBD1 (6 bases). The germline CDR1 and CDR2 sequences are SQVTM and ANQGSEA. The CDR3 totals 16 residues. V lost 3 bases, J lost 5 bases, and 22 bases lay in between. CDR3 nucleotides: TGCAGCGTTGAGCCCCCAACAGGGTCGACGGGGACTGAAGCTTTCTTT. It codes for CSVEPPTGSTGTEAFF. The variable domain in full, with the rest retrieved from reference TRBV29-1 and TRBJ1-1, is SAVISQKPSRDICQRGTSLTIQCQVDSQVTMMFWYRQQPGQSLTLIATANQGSEATYESGFVIDKFPISRPNLTFSTLTVSNMSPEDSSIYLCSVEPPTGSTGTEAFFGQGTRLTVV.

The chain employs TRBV7-9 and TRBJ1-2, with D uncertain. The CDR3 extends over 15 amino acids. V dropped 0 bases and J dropped 2 bases, with 10 bases sitting between them. CDR1 and CDR2 (germline): SEHNR, FQNEAQ (reference sequence). The CDR3 sequence: CASSLAMDGNYGYTF. The CDR3 region has the DNA TGTGCCAGCAGCTTAGCGATGGATGGAAACTATGGCTACACCTTC.

The chain links TRBV2 to TRBJ1-6, with TRBD1 matching 9 bases. J gave up 13 bases and V 6 bases, and 7 bases lay outside the gene matches. Looked up from germline, CDR1 is SNHLY and CDR2 is FYNNEI. The CDR3 is made up of 13 amino acids. CDR3 bases: TGTGCCAGCAGGGAGGGACAGGGCTCTCCCCTCCACTTT. It encodes CASREGQGSPLHF.

This sequence joins TRBV11-2 and TRBJ2-7; D perhaps matches TRBD1 (6 bases). There are 13 residues in the CDR3. Germline values: CDR1 SGHAT, CDR2 FQNNGV. Deletions cut 6 bases from V and 4 bases from J, with 13 bases between. The CDR3 DNA reads TGTGCCAGCAGTGACGACACAGGGTACGAGCAGTACTTC. This codes for CASSDDTGYEQYF.

The chain is built from TRBV19 and TRBJ2-1; a possible D gene is TRBD1 (6 bases). The CDR3 has 14 amino acids. Germline V gene lookup returns CDR1 LNHDA and CDR2 SQIVND (reference sequence). V was shortened by 4 bases and J by 6 bases, with 13 bases between the two germline ends. CDR3 nucleotides: TGTGCCAGTAGTAGCGAGCAGGGGATCAATGAGCAGTTCTTC. Translating it yields CASSSEQGINEQFF.

The rearrangement joins TRBV7-2 to TRBJ2-7; the match to TRBD1 covers 7 bases. The germline gives CDR1 SGHTA, CDR2 FQGNSA. Germline trimming cut 5 bases from V and 1 base from J; bases unmatched to any gene: 5. The CDR3 sequence is 14 residues long. CDR3 in DNA: TGTGCCAGCAGCCCTCGACAGGGTTCCTACGAGCAGTACTTC. Amino acid sequence: CASSPRQGSYEQYF.

The chain carries TRBV29-1 and TRBJ1-2; weak D call: TRBD1 (5 bases). V was cut by 5 bases and J by 3 bases, with 13 bases left in between. CDR1 is SQVTM and CDR2 is ANQGSEA in the germline V gene. This CDR3 is built from 13 residues. CDR3 nucleotide sequence: TGCAGCGTTTACCGGGACCCCTACTATGGCTACACCTTC. Translated, it gives CSVYRDPYYGYTF.

The chain recombines TRBV6-6 with TRBJ1-1; D unresolved. CDR3 length: 14 amino acids. Germline V gene data show CDR1 as MNHNY and CDR2 as SVGAGI (reference sequence). V dropped 2 bases and J dropped 8 bases, with 15 bases sitting between them. The CDR3 region has the DNA TGTGCCAGCAGTTACCCGATTTTGGGTCCCGAAGCTTTCTTT. This gives the protein CASSYPILGPEAFF.

The CDR3 here is CASSSRQGPYEQYF. The DNA of the CDR3 is TGCGCCAGCAGCTCCAGACAGGGACCCTACGAGCAGTACTTC. V is TRBV5-1 and J is TRBJ2-7; 7 nucleotides match TRBD1. Germline assignment: CDR1 SGHRS and CDR2 YFSETQ. J was trimmed by 2 bases and V by 3 bases; bases with no gene match: 5. The CDR3 sequence is 14 residues long.

V usage is TRBV5-6 and J usage is TRBJ2-1; D call uncertain. The CDR3 consists of 11 residues. Germline CDR1 reads SGHDT; CDR2 reads YYEEEE. The ends were cut back, 2 bases at V and 8 bases at J, with 5 bases in the middle. CDR3 sequence: CASSFRDEQFF. The CDR3 DNA follows: TGTGCCAGCAGCTTTCGTGATGAGCAGTTCTTC.

This sequence joins TRBV12-5 and TRBJ1-6, with D maybe TRBD1 (6 bases). Trimming cost V 7 bases and J 7 bases, with 14 bases left between them. The CDR3 extends over 14 amino acids. The germline gives CDR1 LGHNT, CDR2 FRNRAP. The CDR3 reads CASALGGLNSPLHF. DNA for the CDR3: TGTGCTAGTGCCCTCGGGGGCTTAAATTCACCCCTCCACTTT.

The rearrangement links TRBV10-2 to TRBJ1-1; D gene ambiguous. Trimming removed 3 bases at V and 4 bases at J, with 9 bases between. Germline CDR1 is WSHSY and CDR2 is SAAADI. The CDR3 is 13 amino acids. The CDR3 reads CASSDGTGTEAFF. The CDR3 nucleotides read TGCGCCAGCAGTGACGGCACGGGCACTGAAGCTTTCTTT.

In its sample, this clone was seen once. The chain joins TRBV6-4 to TRBJ1-5; 7 bases are a match to TRBD1. The CDR3 is made up of 14 amino acids. Germline V gene lookup returns CDR1 MRHNA and CDR2 SNTAGT. The V gene end was trimmed by 3 bases and the J gene end by 6 bases; junction bases not matched to a gene: 5. The CDR3: CASSETGIGQPQHF. CDR3 coding DNA: TGTGCCAGCAGTGAGACAGGGATAGGTCAGCCCCAGCATTTT.